What follows describes a single T cell receptor beta chain. Looked up from germline, CDR1 is MNHNS and CDR2 is SASEGT. Deletions cut 0 bases from V and 7 bases from J, with 18 bases between. This CDR3 has 16 residues. The data were produced by immunoSEQ multiplex PCR, yet TCRdb's version contains in-frame clones alone and is incomplete. The sample contains approximately 440,000 clones, roughly 90% of which appear only once. This entry is derived from a study of blood T cell repertoires in COVID-19. The sample was PBMCs or T cells enriched from blood (not recorded which). The clonotype was recovered from a woman between 18 and 29 years old who had recovered from COVID-19. This chain connects TRBV6-1 to TRBJ2-5, with D perhaps TRBD2 (7 bases). CDR3: CASSEAWGGPLGTQYF. DNA for the CDR3: TGTGCCAGCAGTGAAGCTTGGGGGGGGCCCCTGGGGACCCAGTACTTC.